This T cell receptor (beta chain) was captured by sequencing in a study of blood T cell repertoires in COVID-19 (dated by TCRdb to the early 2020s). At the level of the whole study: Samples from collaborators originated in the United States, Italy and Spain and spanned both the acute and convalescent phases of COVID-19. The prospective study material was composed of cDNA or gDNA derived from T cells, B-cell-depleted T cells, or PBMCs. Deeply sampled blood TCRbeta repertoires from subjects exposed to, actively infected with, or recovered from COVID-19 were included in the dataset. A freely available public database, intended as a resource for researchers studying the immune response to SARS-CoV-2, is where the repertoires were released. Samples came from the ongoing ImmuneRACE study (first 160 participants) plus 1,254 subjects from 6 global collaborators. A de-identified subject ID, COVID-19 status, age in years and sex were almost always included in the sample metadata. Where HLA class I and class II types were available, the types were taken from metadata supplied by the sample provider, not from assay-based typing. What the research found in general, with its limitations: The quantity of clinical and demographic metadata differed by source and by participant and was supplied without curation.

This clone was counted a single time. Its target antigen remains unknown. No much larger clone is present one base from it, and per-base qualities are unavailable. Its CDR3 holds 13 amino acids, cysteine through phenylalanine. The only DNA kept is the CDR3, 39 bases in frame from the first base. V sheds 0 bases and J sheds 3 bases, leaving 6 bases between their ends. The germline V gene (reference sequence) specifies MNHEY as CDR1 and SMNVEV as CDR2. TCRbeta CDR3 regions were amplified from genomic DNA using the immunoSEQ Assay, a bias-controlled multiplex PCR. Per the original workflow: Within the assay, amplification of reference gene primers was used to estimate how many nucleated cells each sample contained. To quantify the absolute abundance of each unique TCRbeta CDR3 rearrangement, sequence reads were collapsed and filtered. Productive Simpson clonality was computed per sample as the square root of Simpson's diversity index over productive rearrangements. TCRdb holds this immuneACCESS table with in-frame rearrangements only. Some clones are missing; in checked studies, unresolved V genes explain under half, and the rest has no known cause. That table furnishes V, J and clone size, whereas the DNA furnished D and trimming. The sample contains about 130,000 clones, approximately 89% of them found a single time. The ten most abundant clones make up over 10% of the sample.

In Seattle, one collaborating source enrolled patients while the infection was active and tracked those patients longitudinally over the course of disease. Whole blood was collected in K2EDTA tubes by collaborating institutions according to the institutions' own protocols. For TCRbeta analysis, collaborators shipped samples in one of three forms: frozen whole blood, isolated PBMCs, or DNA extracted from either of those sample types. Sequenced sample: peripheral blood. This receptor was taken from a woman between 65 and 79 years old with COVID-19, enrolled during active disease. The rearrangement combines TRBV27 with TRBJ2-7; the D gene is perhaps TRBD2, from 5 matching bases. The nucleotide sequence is TGTGCCAGCAGTTTATCTGCGGGCTACGAGCAGTACTTC. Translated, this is CASSLSAGYEQYF.